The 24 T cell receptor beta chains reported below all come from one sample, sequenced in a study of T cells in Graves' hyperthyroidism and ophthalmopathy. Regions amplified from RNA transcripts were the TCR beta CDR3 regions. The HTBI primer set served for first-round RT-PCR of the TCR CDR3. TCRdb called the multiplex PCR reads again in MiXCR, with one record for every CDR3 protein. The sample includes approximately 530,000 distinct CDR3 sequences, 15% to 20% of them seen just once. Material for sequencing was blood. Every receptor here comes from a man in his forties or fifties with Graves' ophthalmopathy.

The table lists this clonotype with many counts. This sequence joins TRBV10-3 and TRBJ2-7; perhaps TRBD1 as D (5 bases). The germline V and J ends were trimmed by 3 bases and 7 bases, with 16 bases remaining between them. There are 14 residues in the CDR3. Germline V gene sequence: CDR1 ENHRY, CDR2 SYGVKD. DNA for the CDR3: TGTGCCATCAGTGATTGGCCCTCAAGGGGTGAGCAGTACTTC. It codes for CAISDWPSRGEQYF.

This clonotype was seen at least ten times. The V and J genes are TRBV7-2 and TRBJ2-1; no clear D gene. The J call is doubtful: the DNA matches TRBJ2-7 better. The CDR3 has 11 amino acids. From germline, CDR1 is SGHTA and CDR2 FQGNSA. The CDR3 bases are TGTGCCAGCAGCTCCGACTCTGAGCAGTACTTC. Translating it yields CASSSDSEQYF.

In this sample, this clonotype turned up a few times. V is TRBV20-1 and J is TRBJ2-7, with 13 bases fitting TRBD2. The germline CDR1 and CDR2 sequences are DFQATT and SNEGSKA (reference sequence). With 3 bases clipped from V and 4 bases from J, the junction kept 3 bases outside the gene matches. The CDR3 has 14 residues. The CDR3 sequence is CSASRTSGSYEQYF. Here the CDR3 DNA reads TGCAGTGCTAGCCGGACTAGCGGGAGTTACGAGCAGTACTTC.

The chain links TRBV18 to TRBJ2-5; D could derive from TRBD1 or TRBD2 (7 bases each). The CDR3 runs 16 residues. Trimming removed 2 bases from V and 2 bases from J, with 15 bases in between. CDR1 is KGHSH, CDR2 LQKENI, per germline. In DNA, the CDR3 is TGTGCCAGCTCACCAAGGGGGCTAGCGGCTCAAGAGACCCAGTACTTC. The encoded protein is CASSPRGLAAQETQYF.

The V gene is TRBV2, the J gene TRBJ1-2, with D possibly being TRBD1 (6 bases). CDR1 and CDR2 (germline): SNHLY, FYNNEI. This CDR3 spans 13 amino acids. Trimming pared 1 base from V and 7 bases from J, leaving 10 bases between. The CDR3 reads CASSEVQGAGYTF. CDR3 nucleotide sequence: TGTGCCAGCAGTGAAGTACAGGGAGCTGGCTACACCTTC.

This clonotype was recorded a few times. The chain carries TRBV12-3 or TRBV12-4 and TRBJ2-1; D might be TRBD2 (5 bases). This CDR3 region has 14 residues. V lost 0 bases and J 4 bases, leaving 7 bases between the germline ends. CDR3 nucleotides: TGTGCCAGCAGTTTAGCGCGGAGGTACAATGAGCAGTTCTTC. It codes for CASSLARRYNEQFF.

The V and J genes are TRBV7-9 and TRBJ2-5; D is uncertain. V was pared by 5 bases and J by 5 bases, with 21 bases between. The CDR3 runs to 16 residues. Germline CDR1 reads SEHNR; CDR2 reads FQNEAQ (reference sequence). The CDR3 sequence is CASSPGGFRFSETQYF. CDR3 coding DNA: TGTGCCAGCAGCCCAGGCGGTTTTCGGTTTTCGGAGACCCAGTACTTC. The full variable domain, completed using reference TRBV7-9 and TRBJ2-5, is DTGVSQNPRHKITKRGQNVTFRCDPISEHNRLYWYRQTLGQGPEFLTYFQNEAQLEKSRLLSDRFSAERPKGSFSTLEIQRTEQGDSAMYLCASSPGGFRFSETQYFGPGTRLLVL.

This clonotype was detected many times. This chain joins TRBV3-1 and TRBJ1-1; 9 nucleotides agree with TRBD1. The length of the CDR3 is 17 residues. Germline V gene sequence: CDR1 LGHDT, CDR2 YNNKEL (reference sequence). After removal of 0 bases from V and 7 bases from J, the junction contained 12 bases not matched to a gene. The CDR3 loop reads CASSQEGLGTGRLEAFF. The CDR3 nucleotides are TGTGCCAGCAGCCAAGAAGGGCTGGGGACAGGGAGACTTGAAGCTTTCTTT.

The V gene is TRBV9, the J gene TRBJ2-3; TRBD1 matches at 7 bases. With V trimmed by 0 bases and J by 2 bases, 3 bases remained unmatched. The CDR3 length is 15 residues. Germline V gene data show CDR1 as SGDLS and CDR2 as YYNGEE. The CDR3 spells CASSVVGQATDTQYF. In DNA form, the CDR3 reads TGTGCCAGCAGCGTAGTAGGACAGGCCACAGATACGCAGTATTTT.

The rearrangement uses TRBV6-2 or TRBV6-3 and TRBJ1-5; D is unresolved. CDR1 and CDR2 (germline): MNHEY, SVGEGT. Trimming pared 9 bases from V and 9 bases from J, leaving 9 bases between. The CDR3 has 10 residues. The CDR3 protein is CASKDPPQHF. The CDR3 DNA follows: TGTGCCAGTAAAGACCCGCCCCAGCATTTT.

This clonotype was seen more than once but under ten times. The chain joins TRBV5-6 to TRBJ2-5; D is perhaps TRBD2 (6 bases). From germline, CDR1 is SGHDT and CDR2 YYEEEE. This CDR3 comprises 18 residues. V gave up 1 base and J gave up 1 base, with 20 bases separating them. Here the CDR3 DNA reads TGTGCCAGCAGCTTGCGTTTTAGGCGGACTACCCCCCAAGAGACCCAGTACTTC. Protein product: CASSLRFRRTTPQETQYF.

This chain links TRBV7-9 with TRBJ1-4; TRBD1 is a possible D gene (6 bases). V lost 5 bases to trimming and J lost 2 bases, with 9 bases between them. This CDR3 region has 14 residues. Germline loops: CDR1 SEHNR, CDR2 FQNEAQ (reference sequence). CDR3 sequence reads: CASSGGPTNEKLFF. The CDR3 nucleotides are TGTGCCAGCAGCGGGGGGCCTACTAATGAAAAACTGTTTTTT.

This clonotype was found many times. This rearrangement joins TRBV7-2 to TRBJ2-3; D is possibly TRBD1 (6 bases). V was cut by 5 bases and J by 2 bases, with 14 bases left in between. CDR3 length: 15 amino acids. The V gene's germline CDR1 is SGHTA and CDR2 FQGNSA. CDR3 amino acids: CASSRMGQDTDTQYF. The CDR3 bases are TGTGCCAGCAGCCGAATGGGACAAGACACAGATACGCAGTATTTT.

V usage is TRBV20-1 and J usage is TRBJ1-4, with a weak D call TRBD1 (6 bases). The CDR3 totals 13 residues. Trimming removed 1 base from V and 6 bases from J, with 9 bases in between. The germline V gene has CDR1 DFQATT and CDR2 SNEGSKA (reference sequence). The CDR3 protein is CSARVQGDEKLFF. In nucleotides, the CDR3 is TGCAGTGCTAGAGTACAGGGTGATGAAAAACTGTTTTTT.

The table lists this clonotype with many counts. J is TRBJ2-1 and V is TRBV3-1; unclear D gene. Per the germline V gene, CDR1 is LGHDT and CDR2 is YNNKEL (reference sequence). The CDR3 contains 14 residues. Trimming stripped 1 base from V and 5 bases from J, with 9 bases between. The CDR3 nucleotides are TGTGCCAGCAGCCAAGGAAGACTGGACAATGAGCAGTTCTTC. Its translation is CASSQGRLDNEQFF.

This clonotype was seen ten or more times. As DNA, the CDR3 is TGTGCCAGCCTCCCCCGGGAGCAGTCCCACAATGAGCAGTTCTTC. The encoded protein is CASLPREQSHNEQFF. The V call is TRBV12-3 or TRBV12-4, the J call TRBJ2-1, with D perhaps TRBD2 (6 bases). The germline V and J ends were trimmed by 8 bases and 5 bases, with 19 bases remaining between them. The CDR3 contains 15 residues.

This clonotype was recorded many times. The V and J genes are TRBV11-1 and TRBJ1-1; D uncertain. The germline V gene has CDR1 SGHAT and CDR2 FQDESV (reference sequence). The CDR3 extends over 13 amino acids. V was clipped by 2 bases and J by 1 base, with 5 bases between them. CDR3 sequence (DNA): TGTGCCAGCAGCTTATGGGCGAACACTGAAGCTTTCTTT. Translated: CASSLWANTEAFF.

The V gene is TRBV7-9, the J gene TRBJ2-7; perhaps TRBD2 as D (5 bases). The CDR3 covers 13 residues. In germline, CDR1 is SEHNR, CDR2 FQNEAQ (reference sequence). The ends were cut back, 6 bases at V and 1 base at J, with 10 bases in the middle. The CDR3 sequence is CASSSEGSYEQYF. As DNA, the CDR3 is TGTGCCAGCAGTTCCGAGGGTTCCTACGAGCAGTACTTC.

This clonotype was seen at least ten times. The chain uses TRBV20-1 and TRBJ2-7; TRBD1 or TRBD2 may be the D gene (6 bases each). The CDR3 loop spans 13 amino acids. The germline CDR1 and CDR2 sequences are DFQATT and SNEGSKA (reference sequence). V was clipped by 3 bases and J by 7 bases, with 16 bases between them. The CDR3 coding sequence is TGCAGTGCTAGGACTACAAAAGGGGGGGAGCAGTACTTC. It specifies CSARTTKGGEQYF.

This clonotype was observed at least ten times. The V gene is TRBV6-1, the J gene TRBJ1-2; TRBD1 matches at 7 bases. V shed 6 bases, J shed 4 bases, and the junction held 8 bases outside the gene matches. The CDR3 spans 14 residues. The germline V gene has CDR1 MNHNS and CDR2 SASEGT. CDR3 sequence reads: CASSFDTGAYGYTF. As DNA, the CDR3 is TGTGCCAGCAGCTTTGATACAGGGGCCTATGGCTACACCTTC.

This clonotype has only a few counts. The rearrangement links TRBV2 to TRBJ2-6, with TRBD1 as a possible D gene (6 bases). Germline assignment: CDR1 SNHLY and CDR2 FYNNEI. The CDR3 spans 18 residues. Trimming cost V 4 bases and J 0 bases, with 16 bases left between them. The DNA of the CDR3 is TGTGCCAGCAGTGTCACAGGACAGCGATACTCTGGGGCCAACGTCCTGACTTTC. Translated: CASSVTGQRYSGANVLTF.

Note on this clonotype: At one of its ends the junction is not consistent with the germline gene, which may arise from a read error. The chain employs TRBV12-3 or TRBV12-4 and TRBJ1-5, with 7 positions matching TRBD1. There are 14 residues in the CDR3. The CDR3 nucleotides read TGTGCCTGCAGCGTTACAGGGGGCAATCAGCCCCAGCATTTT. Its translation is CACSVTGGNQPQHF.

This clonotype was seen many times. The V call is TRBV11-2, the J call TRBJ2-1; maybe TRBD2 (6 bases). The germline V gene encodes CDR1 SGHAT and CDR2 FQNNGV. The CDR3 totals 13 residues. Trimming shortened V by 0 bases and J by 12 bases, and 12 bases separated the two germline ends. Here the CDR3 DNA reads TGTGCCAGCAGCTTAGACCGGCGCGGGGTGCAGTTCTTC. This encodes CASSLDRRGVQFF.

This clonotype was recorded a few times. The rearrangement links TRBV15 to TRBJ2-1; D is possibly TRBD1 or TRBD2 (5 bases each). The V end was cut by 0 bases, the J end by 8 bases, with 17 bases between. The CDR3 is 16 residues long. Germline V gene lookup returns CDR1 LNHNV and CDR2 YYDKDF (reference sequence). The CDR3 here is CATSRDSDPGAHEQFF. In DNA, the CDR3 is TGTGCCACCAGCAGAGATTCAGATCCCGGGGCCCATGAGCAGTTCTTC.